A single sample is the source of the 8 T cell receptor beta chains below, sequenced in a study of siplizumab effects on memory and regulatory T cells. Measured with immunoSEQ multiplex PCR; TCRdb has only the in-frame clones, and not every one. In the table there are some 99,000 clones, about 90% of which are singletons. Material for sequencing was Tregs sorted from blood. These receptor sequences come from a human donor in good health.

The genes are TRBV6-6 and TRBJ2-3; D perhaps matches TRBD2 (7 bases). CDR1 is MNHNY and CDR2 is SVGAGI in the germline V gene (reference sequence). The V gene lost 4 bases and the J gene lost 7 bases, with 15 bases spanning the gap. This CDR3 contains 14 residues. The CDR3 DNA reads TGTGCCAGCAGTTCAACGGGGGGCTTGTATACGCAGTATTTT. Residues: CASSSTGGLYTQYF.

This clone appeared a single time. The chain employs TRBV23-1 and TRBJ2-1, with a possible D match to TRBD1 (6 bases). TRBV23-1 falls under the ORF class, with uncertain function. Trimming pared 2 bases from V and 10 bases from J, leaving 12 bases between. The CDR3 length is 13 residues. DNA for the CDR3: TGCGCCAGCAGTCAAACGGGACATAAGGAGCAGTTCTTC. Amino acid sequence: CASSQTGHKEQFF.

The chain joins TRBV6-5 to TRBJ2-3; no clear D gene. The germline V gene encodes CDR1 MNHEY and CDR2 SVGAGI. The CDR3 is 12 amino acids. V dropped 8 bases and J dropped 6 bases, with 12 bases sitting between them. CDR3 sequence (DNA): TGTGCCAGCCTTTCTCCAGGTGATACGCAGTATTTT. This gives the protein CASLSPGDTQYF.

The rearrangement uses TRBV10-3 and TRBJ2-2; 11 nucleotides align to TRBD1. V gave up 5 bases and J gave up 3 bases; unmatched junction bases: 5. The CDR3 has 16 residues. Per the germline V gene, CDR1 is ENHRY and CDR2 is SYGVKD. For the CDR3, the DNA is TGTGCCATCAGTTCCGGGACAGGGGGATACACCGGGGAGCTGTTTTTT. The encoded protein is CAISSGTGGYTGELFF.

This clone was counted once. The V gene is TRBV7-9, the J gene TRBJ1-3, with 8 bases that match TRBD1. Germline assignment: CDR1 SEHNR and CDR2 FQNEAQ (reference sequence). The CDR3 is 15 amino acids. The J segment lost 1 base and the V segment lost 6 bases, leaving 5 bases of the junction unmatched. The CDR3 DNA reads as TGTGCCAGCAGAAAGACAGGGGAATCTGGAAACACCATATATTTT. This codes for CASRKTGESGNTIYF.

CDR3 in DNA: TGTGCCAGCAGTACTACCGGGACAGGGACTGGCTACACCTTC. Translating gives CASSTTGTGTGYTF. The chain joins TRBV6-6 to TRBJ1-2, with 9 bases lining up with TRBD1. Unmatched junction bases numbered 8, after V lost 5 bases and J lost 7 bases. Germline assignment: CDR1 MNHNY and CDR2 SVGAGI (reference sequence). This CDR3 is 14 amino acids long.

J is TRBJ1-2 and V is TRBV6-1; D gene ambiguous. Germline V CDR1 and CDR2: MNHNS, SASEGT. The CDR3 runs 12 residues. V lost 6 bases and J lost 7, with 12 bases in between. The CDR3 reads CASSLANLGYTF. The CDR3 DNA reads TGTGCCAGCAGCCTTGCGAACCTTGGCTACACCTTC.

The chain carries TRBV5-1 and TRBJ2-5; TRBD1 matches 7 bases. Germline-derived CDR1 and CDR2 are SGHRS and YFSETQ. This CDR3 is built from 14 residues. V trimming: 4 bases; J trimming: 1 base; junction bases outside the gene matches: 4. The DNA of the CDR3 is TGCGCCAGCAGCATGACAGGGTCCCAAGAGACCCAGTACTTC. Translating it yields CASSMTGSQETQYF.